This T cell receptor beta chain stems from a study of memory B cells and T cells in multiple sclerosis. Study-level findings and limits: Clone-set sizes differed between compartments, so shared clonotype counts needed normalization.

The data were produced by immunoSEQ multiplex PCR, yet TCRdb's version contains in-frame clones alone and is incomplete. The table lists about 32,000 clones, about 82% of them singletons. Worth noting for this clone: Antigen specificity is unknown.

After stimulus-free culture, autoproliferating CFSE-dim and non-proliferating CFSE-high T cells were sequenced separately. Pooled replicate wells came from around 5x10^7 CFSE-labeled PBMCs cultured 7 days without stimulus. Without exogenous stimuli, approximately 0.48 uM CFSE-labeled PBMCs were cultured serum-free. The germline CDR1 and CDR2 sequences are LNHDA and SQIVND (reference sequence). The CDR3 length is 15 residues. The germline V and J ends were trimmed by 3 bases and 1 base, with 10 bases remaining between them. This TCR was recovered from a human donor with multiple sclerosis. Input material: PBMCs from blood kept in culture. The J gene is TRBJ1-5, the V gene TRBV19, with D possibly matching TRBD1 (6 bases). CDR3 sequence (DNA): TGTGCCAGTAGTATTACAGGGTCGAGCAATCAGCCCCAGCATTTT. Its translation is CASSITGSSNQPQHF.